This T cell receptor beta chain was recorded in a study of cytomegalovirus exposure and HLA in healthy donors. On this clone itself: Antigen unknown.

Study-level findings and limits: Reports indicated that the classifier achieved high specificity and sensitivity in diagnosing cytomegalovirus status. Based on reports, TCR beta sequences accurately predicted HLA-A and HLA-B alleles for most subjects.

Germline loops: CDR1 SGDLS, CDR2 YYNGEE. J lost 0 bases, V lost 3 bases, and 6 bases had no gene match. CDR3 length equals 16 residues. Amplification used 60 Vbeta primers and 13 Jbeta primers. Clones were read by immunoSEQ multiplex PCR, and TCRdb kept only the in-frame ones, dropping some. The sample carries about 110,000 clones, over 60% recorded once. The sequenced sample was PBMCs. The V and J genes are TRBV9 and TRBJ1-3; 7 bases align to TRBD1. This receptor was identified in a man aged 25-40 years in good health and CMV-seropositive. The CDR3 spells CASSGGTVFSGNTIYF. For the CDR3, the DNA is TGTGCCAGCAGCGGGGGGACAGTCTTCTCTGGAAACACCATATATTTT.